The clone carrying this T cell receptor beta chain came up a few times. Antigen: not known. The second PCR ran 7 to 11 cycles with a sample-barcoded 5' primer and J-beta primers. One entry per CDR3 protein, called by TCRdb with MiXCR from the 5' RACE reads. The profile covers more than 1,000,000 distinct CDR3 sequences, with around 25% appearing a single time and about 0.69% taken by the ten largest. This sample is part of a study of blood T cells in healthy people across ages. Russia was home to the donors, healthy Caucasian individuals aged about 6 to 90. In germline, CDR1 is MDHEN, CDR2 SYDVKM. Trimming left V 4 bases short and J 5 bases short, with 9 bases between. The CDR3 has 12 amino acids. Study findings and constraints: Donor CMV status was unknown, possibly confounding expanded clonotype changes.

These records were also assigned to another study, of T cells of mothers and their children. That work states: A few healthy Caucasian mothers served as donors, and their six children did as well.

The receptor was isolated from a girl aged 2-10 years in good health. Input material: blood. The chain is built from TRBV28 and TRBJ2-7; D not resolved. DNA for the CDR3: TGTGCCAGCAGTTCCGCTTCCCACGAGCAGTACTTC. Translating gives CASSSASHEQYF.